This T cell receptor (beta chain) was sequenced during a study of T cells in localized non-small cell lung cancer (dated by TCRdb to the early 2020s). About the study as a whole: The study analyzed T cell repertoires of around 250 early-stage NSCLC patients, comparing tumors and uninvolved tumor-adjacent lungs. A mean age of approximately 66 years was recorded for the NSCLC patients, of whom 129 were male and about 100 were female. The cohort consisted of 200 to 250 treatment-naive NSCLC patients whose localized lung tumors had been resected.

In the case of this clone: Its antigen remains undetermined. No much larger clone is present one base from it, and per-base qualities are unavailable.

At diagnosis, peripheral blood, uninvolved tumor-adjacent lung and tumor were collected and were preserved as a mix of fresh-frozen and FFPE material. For TCR repertoire profiling, blood samples were analyzed in the form of peripheral blood mononuclear cells. TCR beta CDR3 regions were sequenced from DNA using the immunoSEQ Assay. The source study handled its data this way. T cell density was computed as TCR beta template counts normalized to usable DNA estimated by amplifying housekeeping genes. The preseqR package was used to estimate richness by extrapolating to 400,000 templates for PBMC samples and to 120,000 templates for tissue samples. Clonality was taken to be one minus Pielou's evenness. Tissue-enriched TCRs were identified by differential abundance testing using productive amino-acid clonotypes, minimum total count 5 and alpha 0.1. The Jaccard Index and the Morisita Overlap Index were used to measure how much the repertoires overlapped between compartments. TCR beta CDR3s were clustered by GLIPH together with public tetramer-defined viral CDR3s, and at least three viral sequences plus V-gene enrichment were required for viral motifs. The clones in this table, taken by TCRdb from immuneACCESS, are in-frame only. Not every clone is retained; where verified, under half of the shortfall comes from an unresolved V gene, and the cause of the rest is unknown. The DNA was the basis for D and trimming; V, J and clone size are from that table. The sample records about 24,000 clones, approximately 83% of which are singletons. Jointly, the top ten make up 5.8% of the sample.

V loses 3 bases, J loses 2 bases, and the germline ends lie 14 bases apart. Taken from the germline V gene, the CDR1 and CDR2 loops are MNHEY and SVGAGI. Including the terminal cysteine and phenylalanine, the CDR3 comprises 15 residues. CDR3 DNA is the only sequence kept; it has 45 bases, read in frame from the first base. Paper-wide results and their limitations: Because multi-region tumor sequencing was not performed, intratumor heterogeneity could not be ruled out. Higher T cell density in blood was associated with longer overall survival, whereas higher clonality in adjacent lung was associated with shorter survival. Since the design was exploratory, TCR variables were selected using unadjusted p-values with no false-discovery rate correction. Of the top 100 tumor clones, a median of roughly 57 were detected in paired uninvolved adjacent lung; some 28 were also among that lung's top 100. The highest T cell clonality was observed in uninvolved tumor-adjacent lung, where clonality exceeded that of tumor, suggesting that antigenic responses were more focused in uninvolved tumor-adjacent lung.

The sequence was collected from a male donor older than 55 with stage II squamous cell lung carcinoma. The chain links TRBV6-5 with TRBJ2-7, with a tentative D gene TRBD1 over 5 matching bases. This material consisted of peripheral blood, taken before any cancer treatment. The bases are TGTGCCAGCAGTTATAGGGCAGGGATTACCTACGAGCAGTACTTC. The encoded protein is CASSYRAGITYEQYF.